This T cell receptor beta chain stems from a study of CD4 T cells in relation to SARS-CoV-2 and coronaviruses. Of note for this clone: The antigen is not known.

Measured with immunoSEQ multiplex PCR; TCRdb has only the in-frame clones, and not every one. The sample contains over 25,000 clones, over 65% of which appear only once. The unexposed donors gave CD4+ T cells in about 2010-2019, prior to COVID-19. The cells were cultured for about 10 days before CD4+ T cells were isolated. Testing used SARS-CoV-2 S/N and four cold-coronavirus spikes on unexposed-donor CD4+ T cells, cells permitting. The CDR3 consists of 13 residues. V was cut by 5 bases and J by 3 bases, with 10 bases left in between. The V and J genes are TRBV12-3 or TRBV12-4 and TRBJ1-2; weak D call: TRBD1 (6 bases). The sequence was collected from a human donor in good health. The sample was CD4+ T cells from PBMCs, cultured in vitro. The CDR3 region is CASSLQGHYGYTF. CDR3 DNA sequence: TGTGCCAGCAGTCTACAGGGTCACTATGGCTACACCTTC.